Sequencing of this T cell receptor beta chain was carried out in a study of blood T cell repertoires in COVID-19 (dated by TCRdb to about 2020). In terms of the full investigation: Collaborator samples came from the United States, Italy and Spain and covered acute and convalescent phases of COVID-19. The prospective study material was composed of cDNA or gDNA derived from T cells, B-cell-depleted T cells, or PBMCs. Deeply sampled blood TCRbeta repertoires from subjects exposed to, actively infected with, or recovered from COVID-19 were included in the dataset. A freely available public database, intended as a resource for researchers studying the immune response to SARS-CoV-2, is where the repertoires were released. The samples were drawn from the first 160 participants of the ongoing ImmuneRACE study and from 950 to 1,500 subjects provided by 6 global collaborators. Nearly every sample came with metadata listing a de-identified subject ID, COVID-19 status, age in years and sex. HLA class I and class II types, where available, came from metadata supplied by the sample provider rather than from assay-based typing.

Remarks on this clone: The antigen this receptor binds is unknown. Per-nucleotide qualities are absent, and no much larger clonotype sits a single base away.

Results the study describes overall, beyond this receptor: The quantity of clinical and demographic metadata differed by source and by participant and was supplied without curation.

Collaborating institutions collected whole blood in K2EDTA tubes following their own protocols. For TCRbeta analysis, collaborator samples were shipped as frozen whole blood, as isolated PBMCs, or as DNA extracted from either sample type. TCRbeta CDR3 regions were amplified from genomic DNA using the immunoSEQ Assay, a bias-controlled multiplex PCR. The published analysis was carried out like this. Nucleated cell counts per sample were estimated from amplification of reference gene primers within the assay. Sequence reads were collapsed and filtered to measure the absolute abundance of every unique TCRbeta CDR3 rearrangement. For each sample, productive Simpson clonality was calculated as the square root of Simpson's diversity index over productive rearrangements. This immuneACCESS table, as held by TCRdb, lists in-frame sequences with V and J called but not all clones. Of the missing ones, under half trace to an unresolved V gene in checked studies; the others have no known cause. V, J and clone size were drawn from that table, and D and trimming were deduced from the DNA. This sample is represented by about 150,000 clones; 75% to 90% of them were singletons. The ten largest account for approximately 3% of the sample.

From a lookup of the germline V gene, CDR1 and CDR2 are MDHEN and SYDVKM. Trimming accounts for 5 bases at V and 8 bases at J, while the number of junction bases matched to no gene is 16. The cysteine opens and the phenylalanine closes a CDR3 of 17 amino acids. Solely the CDR3 DNA is kept, with 51 bases framed from the first base. Recombination joined TRBV28 with TRBJ1-2, and 11 junction bases match TRBD1. Sequencing was performed on peripheral blood. This receptor was identified in a woman aged 60 to 75 with active COVID-19. Read as DNA, the sequence is TGTGCCAGCAGTGAATCCCGACGGACAGGGGGCCGGAGAGGCTACACCTTC. It translates to CASSESRRTGGRRGYTF.